This TCR beta chain was recorded in a study of blood T cell repertoires in COVID-19. Study details: Acute and convalescent COVID-19 samples came from the United States, Italy and Spain.

Trimming at V came to 5 bases and at J to 4 bases, leaving 9 bases not matched to a gene. The germline gives CDR1 MNHNS, CDR2 SASEGT. This CDR3 spans 15 amino acids. The method was immunoSEQ multiplex PCR; TCRdb's version includes in-frame clones alone and lacks a portion of them. Found here are about 70,000 clones, around 90% of them singletons; the top ten hold around 1.3%. Material for sequencing was peripheral blood. This receptor was taken from a human donor in a cohort sampled during active COVID-19. V gene TRBV6-1 combines with J gene TRBJ1-2; 8 bases fit TRBD1. The CDR3 DNA reads TGTGCCAGCAGTCCCCGCCAGGGGGCGAGCTATGGCTACACCTTC. This encodes CASSPRQGASYGYTF.